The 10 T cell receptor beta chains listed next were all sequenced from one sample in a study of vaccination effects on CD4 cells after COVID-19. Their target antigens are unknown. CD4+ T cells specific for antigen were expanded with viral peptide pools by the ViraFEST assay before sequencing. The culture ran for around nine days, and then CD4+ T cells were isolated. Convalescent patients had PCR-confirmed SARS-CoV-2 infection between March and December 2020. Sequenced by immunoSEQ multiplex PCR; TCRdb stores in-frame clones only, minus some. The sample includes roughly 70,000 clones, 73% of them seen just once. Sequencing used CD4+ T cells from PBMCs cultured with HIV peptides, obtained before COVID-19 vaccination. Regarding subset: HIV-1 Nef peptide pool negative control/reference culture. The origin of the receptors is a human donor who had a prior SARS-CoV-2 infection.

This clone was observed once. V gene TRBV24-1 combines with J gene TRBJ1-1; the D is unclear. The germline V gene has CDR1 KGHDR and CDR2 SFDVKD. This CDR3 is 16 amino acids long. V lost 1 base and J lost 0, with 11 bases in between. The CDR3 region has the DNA TGTGCCACCAGTGATTTTCACGTGGCAGTGAACACTGAAGCTTTCTTT. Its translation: CATSDFHVAVNTEAFF.

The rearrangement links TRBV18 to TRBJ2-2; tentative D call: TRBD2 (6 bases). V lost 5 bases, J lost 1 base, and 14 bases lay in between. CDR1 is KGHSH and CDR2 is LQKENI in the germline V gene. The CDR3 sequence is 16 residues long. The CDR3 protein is CASSGSGGVNTGELFF. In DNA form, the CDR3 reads TGTGCCAGCTCAGGGTCCGGCGGGGTGAACACCGGGGAGCTGTTTTTT.

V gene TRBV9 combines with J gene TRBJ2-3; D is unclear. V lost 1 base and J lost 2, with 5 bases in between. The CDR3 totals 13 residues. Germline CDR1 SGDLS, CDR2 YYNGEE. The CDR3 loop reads CASSVILTDTQYF. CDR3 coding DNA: TGTGCCAGCAGCGTAATTCTCACAGATACGCAGTATTTT.

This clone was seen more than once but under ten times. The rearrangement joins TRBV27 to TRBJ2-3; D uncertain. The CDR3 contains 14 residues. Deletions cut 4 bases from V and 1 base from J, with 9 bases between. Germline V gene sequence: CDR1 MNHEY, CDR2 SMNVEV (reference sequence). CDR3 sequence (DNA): TGTGCCAGCAGTTATACGGACCGCACAGATACGCAGTATTTT. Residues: CASSYTDRTDTQYF.

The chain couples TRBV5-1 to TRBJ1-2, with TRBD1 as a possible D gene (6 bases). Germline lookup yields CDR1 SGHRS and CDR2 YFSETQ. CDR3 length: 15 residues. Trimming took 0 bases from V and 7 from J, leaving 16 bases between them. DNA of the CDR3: TGCGCCAGCAGCTTGGAGACGACAGGATTGGGTGGCTACACCTTC. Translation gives CASSLETTGLGGYTF.

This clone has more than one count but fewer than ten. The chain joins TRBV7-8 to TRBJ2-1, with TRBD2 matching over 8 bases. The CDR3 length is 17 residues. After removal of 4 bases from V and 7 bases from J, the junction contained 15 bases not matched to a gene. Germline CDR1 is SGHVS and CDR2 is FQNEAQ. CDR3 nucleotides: TGTGCCAGCAGCTCCTTAACTATAGCGGGATGGAGGAATGAGCAGTTCTTC. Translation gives CASSSLTIAGWRNEQFF.

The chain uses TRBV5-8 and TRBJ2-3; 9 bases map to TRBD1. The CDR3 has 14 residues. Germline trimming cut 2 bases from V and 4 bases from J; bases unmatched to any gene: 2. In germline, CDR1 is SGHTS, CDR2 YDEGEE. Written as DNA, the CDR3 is TGTGCCAGCAGCTTAAGACAGGGGGCAGATACGCAGTATTTT. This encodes CASSLRQGADTQYF.

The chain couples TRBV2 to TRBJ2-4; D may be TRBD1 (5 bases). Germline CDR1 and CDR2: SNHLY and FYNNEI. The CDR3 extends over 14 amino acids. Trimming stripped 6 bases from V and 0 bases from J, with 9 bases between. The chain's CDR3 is CASSNQGAKNIQYF. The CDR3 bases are TGTGCCAGCAGCAACCAGGGAGCCAAAAACATTCAGTACTTC. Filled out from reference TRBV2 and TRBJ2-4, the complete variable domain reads EPEVTQTPSHQVTQMGQEVILRCVPISNHLYFYWYRQILGQKVEFLVSFYNNEISEKSEIFDDQFSVERPDGSNFTLKIRSTKLEDSAMYFCASSNQGAKNIQYFGAGTRLSVL.

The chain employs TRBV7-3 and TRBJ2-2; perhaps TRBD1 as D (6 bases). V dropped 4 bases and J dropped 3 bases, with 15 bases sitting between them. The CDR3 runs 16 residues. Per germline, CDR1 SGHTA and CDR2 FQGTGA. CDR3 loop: CASSYPAGDHTGELFF. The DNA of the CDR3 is TGTGCCAGCAGCTACCCAGCAGGGGACCACACCGGGGAGCTGTTTTTT. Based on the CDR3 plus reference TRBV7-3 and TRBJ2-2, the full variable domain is GAGVSQTPSNKVTEKGKYVELRCDPISGHTALYWYRQSLGQGPEFLIYFQGTGAADDSGLPNDRFFAVRPEGSVSTLKIQRTERGDSAVYLCASSYPAGDHTGELFFGEGSRLTVL.

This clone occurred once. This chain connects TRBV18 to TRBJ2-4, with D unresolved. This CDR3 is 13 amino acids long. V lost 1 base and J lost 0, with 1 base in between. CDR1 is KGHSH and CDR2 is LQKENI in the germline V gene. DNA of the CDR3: TGTGCCAGCTCACCACTAGCCAAAAACATTCAGTACTTC. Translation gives CASSPLAKNIQYF.